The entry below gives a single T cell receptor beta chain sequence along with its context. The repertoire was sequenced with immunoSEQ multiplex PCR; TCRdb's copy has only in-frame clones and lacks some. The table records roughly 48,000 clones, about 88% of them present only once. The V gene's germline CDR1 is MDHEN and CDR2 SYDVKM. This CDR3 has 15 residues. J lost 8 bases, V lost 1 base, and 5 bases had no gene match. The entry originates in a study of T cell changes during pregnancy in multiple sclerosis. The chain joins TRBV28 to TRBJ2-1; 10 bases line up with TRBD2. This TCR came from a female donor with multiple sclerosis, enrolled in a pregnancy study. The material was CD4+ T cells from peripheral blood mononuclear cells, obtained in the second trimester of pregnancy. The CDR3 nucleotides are TGTGCCAGCAGTTTATCACTAGCGGGATTCCATGAGCAGTTCTTC. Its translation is CASSLSLAGFHEQFF. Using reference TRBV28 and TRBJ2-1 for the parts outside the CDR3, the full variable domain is DVKVTQSSRYLVKRTGEKVFLECVQDMDHENMFWYRQDPGLGLRLIYFSYDVKMKEKGDIPEGYSVSREKKERFSLILESASTNQTSMYLCASSLSLAGFHEQFFGPGTRLTVL.